This T cell receptor beta chain stems from a study of control samples from healthy donors and cancer patients. This CDR3 contains 17 residues. V shed 2 bases and J 4 bases; nucleotides not matched to a gene: 10. Germline V gene data show CDR1 as MNHEY and CDR2 as SVGEGT. Only in-frame clones appear in the TCRdb table, and some are missing; sequencing was by immunoSEQ multiplex PCR. The top ten clones hold under 10% of a sample with approximately 93,000 clones, approximately 88% of them seen once. This chain uses TRBV6-2 or TRBV6-3 with TRBJ2-3; 9 bases are shared with TRBD1. The TCR sequence derives from a woman between 45 and 65 years old with colorectal cancer. Sequencing was performed on PBMCs. The CDR3 reads CASSYRAPGQGADTQYF. The CDR3 DNA reads as TGTGCCAGCAGTTACCGGGCCCCGGGACAGGGCGCAGATACGCAGTATTTT.